This T cell receptor beta chain was profiled in a study of T cell responses to AZD1222 COVID-19 vaccine. This clone was counted once. The antigen is not known. Germline V CDR1 and CDR2: LNHDA, SQIVND (reference sequence). The CDR3 spans 15 residues. With V trimmed by 1 base and J by 5 bases, 7 bases remained unmatched. Some clones are missing from TCRdb's copy, which holds only in-frame ones; the method was immunoSEQ multiplex PCR. This table holds about 220,000 clones, more than 85% found once. Study-level findings and limits: Per reports, nearly half of all spike-specific TCRs target regions that are unmutated in variants. Scientists sampled the repertoires only once the peak T cell response had passed. White British donors predominated, females outnumbered males, and clonal diversity was possibly underestimated.

The chain couples TRBV19 to TRBJ1-1, with 7 bases fitting TRBD1. The source was peripheral blood, collected on day 0 of MenACWY control vaccination. The TCR was taken from an adult in good health. CDR3 bases: TGTGCCAGTAGTATAGTTGGGACAGTGGGAACTGAAGCTTTCTTT. It translates to CASSIVGTVGTEAFF.